This T cell receptor (beta chain) was documented in a study of CD8 T cells in Susac syndrome. CD8+ and CD4+ T cells taken from blood had their TCR beta sequenced. FACS was used to enrich TEMRA cells, whereas the CD8+ and CD4+ T cells were obtained by negative isolation. The CDR3 has 15 amino acids. Deletions cut 8 bases from V and 0 bases from J, with 17 bases between. Germline CDR1 is MDHEN and CDR2 is SYDVKM. RNA was extracted with the RNeasy kit, and a quantity of roughly 0.5 to 1 ug was reverse transcribed using random hexamers. immunoSEQ multiplex PCR amplified TCR beta CDR3 across 54 Vbeta, 13 Jbeta. TCRdb redid the calling of the immunoSEQ multiplex PCR reads with MiXCR, one entry per CDR3 protein. This table has hundreds of thousands of distinct CDR3 sequences, around 85% appearing once.

Source material: CD8+ T cells from PBMCs. This chain connects TRBV28 to TRBJ2-7, with D maybe TRBD2 (6 bases). The sequence derives from a human donor with multiple sclerosis. In nucleotides, the CDR3 is TGTGCCAGCTCCCGAGCACGGGAGATCTCCTACGAGCAGTACTTC. Translation gives CASSRAREISYEQYF.